This T cell receptor (beta chain) was retrieved from a study of blood T cells in healthy people across ages. Findings and limits, study-wide: Any conclusive comparison of naive versus antigen-experienced cells was prevented by using unsorted PBMCs.

Russia was home to the donors, healthy Caucasian individuals aged about 6 to 90. PCR was performed a second time for about 7 to 11 cycles using a sample-barcoded 5' primer and a J-beta primer mix. Every cDNA molecule bore a tag from a template-switch adaptor containing 12 random nucleotides. TCRdb passed the 5' RACE reads through MiXCR, listing each CDR3 protein once. Of 1.5 million to 2 million distinct CDR3 sequences in the sample, 28% were seen once. Regarding this clonotype: Its antigen is not known.

The germline V gene has CDR1 MRHNA and CDR2 SNTAGT. This CDR3 is built from 16 residues. After removal of 3 bases from V and 8 bases from J, the junction contained 12 bases not matched to a gene. The sequenced sample consisted of blood. The V gene is TRBV6-4, the J gene TRBJ2-1; 8 bases are a match to TRBD2. The sequence derives from a young woman in good health. CDR3 nucleotides: TGTGCCAGCAGTGAATTCGGGGGGGGGGCTAAATATGAGCAGTTCTTC. This encodes CASSEFGGGAKYEQFF.